This T cell receptor beta chain was retrieved from a study of identical twins. This CDR3 contains 13 residues. The germline CDR1 and CDR2 sequences are MDHEN and SYDVKM. The ends were cut back, 8 bases at V and 3 bases at J, with 13 bases in the middle. Study findings and constraints: Abundant beta clonotypes from cord blood bore fewer insertions; memory repertoires lacked this pattern.

TCRdb re-called the 5' RACE reads through MiXCR, storing one row per CDR3 protein. The sample lists 690,000 or so distinct CDR3 sequences, approximately 9% occurring once. This clonotype was seen a few times. As yet, its antigen is unknown. The same data also went into a second study, on yellow fever vaccine responses in identical twins.

This receptor was identified in a woman between 18 and 30 years old in good health. Sequencing was done on a sample of PBMCs. The V call is TRBV28, the J call TRBJ1-1; D remains unclear. CDR3 residues: CASGKSIYTEAFF. CDR3 sequence (DNA): TGTGCCAGCGGAAAGTCCATTTACACTGAAGCTTTCTTT.